A selection of T cell receptor beta chains follows, all from one sample in a study of tumor-infiltrating lymphocytes in oesophageal squamous cell carcinoma. A single record per CDR3 protein comes from TCRdb applying MiXCR to the PCR reads. The sample has approximately 20,000 distinct CDR3 sequences, 40% to 50% seen once. The source material was esophageal tumor tissue. The receptor set was obtained from a male donor with esophageal squamous cell carcinoma. Each CDR3 is given with its conserved first and last residue. D genes are given only for firm matches. Rows give clone size only sometimes, using once, few, many, or a class for an expanded clone.

len,d_gene,j_gene,abundance,v_gene,CDR3nt,CDR3aa
11,.,TRBJ2-5,.,TRBV28,TGTGCCAGCAGGGGGATCAAGACCCAGTACTTC,CASRGIKTQYF
11,.,TRBJ2-3,.,TRBV7-6,TGTGCCAGCAGCCAAGGGGATACGCAGTATTTT,CASSQGDTQYF
15,.,TRBJ2-7,few,TRBV5-6,TGTGCCAGCAGCTTTCGCCCGGCGGCTGAGCACGAGCAGTACTTC,CASSFRPAAEHEQYF
12,.,TRBJ2-7,many,TRBV5-6,TGTGCCAGCAGCGGAAACTCCTACGAGCAGTACTTC,CASSGNSYEQYF
16,.,TRBJ2-1,few,TRBV7-2,TGTGCCAGCAGCTTAGAGAACACAGTAAGGTACAATGAGCAGTTCTTC,CASSLENTVRYNEQFF
13,.,TRBJ1-2,many,TRBV6-1,TGTGCCAGCACCTTAGCAGGGGATGGTGGCTACACCTTC,CASTLAGDGGYTF
13,.,TRBJ2-4,few,TRBV4-1,TGCGCCAGCAGCCAAGAACTCGGAAACATTCAGTACTTC,CASSQELGNIQYF
11,.,TRBJ1-4,many,TRBV6-2/TRBV6-3,TGTGCCAGCAGTTACTCCGGAAAACTGTTTTTT,CASSYSGKLFF
14,.,TRBJ2-1,.,TRBV30,TGTGCCTGGGATAAGGTTTTGATCTACAATGAGCAGTTCTTC,CAWDKVLIYNEQFF
16,TRBD1,TRBJ2-3,many,TRBV4-2,TGTGCCAGCAGCCTTCGTCAGGGGGCTAGCACAGATACGCAGTATTTT,CASSLRQGASTDTQYF
16,TRBD1,TRBJ2-3,many,TRBV10-3,TGTGCCATCAGTGCCGGACAGGGGGCTGGCCCAGATACGCAGTATTTT,CAISAGQGAGPDTQYF
14,.,TRBJ1-5,many,TRBV6-1,TGTGCCAGCAGCTCAGGAGTTAGCAATCAGCCCCAGCATTTT,CASSSGVSNQPQHF
14,TRBD1,TRBJ2-7,many,TRBV19,TGTGCCAGTACCCCCACTTGGGACAGTTACGAGCAGTACTTC,CASTPTWDSYEQYF
15,.,TRBJ2-3,.,TRBV10-1,TGCGCCAGCAGTGAGCCCAGCGCCAGCACAGATACGCAGTATTTT,CASSEPSASTDTQYF
14,.,TRBJ2-3,many,TRBV5-1,TGCGCCAGCAGCTTTCAGTCTAGCACAGATACGCAGTATTTT,CASSFQSSTDTQYF
13,.,TRBJ2-5,.,TRBV6-8,TGTGCCAGCAGTTATGTAGGGACGGAGACCCAGTACTTC,CASSYVGTETQYF
16,TRBD2,TRBJ2-5,.,TRBV5-5,TGTGCCAGCAGCATAGGACTAGCGGGAGGCCAAGAGACCCAGTACTTC,CASSIGLAGGQETQYF
16,TRBD2,TRBJ2-1,.,TRBV11-2,TGTGCCAGCAGCCCAAACTCCGGGACTAGCGACAATGAGCAGTTCTTC,CASSPNSGTSDNEQFF
12,.,TRBJ2-7,.,TRBV7-9,TGTGCCAGCAGCCTCGAAGACTACGAGCAGTACTTC,CASSLEDYEQYF
13,.,TRBJ2-7,.,TRBV7-3,TGTGCCAGCAGCGTCGACAGAGAACGTGAGCAGTACTTC,CASSVDREREQYF
15,TRBD1,TRBJ1-2,medium-sized,TRBV7-2,TGTGCCAGCAGCCCTTACCTAACAGGGGGAGGTGGCTACACCTTC,CASSPYLTGGGGYTF
15,TRBD2,TRBJ2-3,.,TRBV7-2,TGTGCCAGCAGCTTACGAGCGGGGGGTTCAGATACGCAGTATTTT,CASSLRAGGSDTQYF
16,TRBD1,TRBJ1-5,few,TRBV5-6,TGTGCCAGCAGCTTTTACAGGGGCGAGGGCAATCAGCCCCAGCATTTT,CASSFYRGEGNQPQHF
18,.,TRBJ2-7,.,TRBV6-2/TRBV6-3,TGTGCCAGCAGTGAACAGGGAATTGGGCTCCAGGCGTCCTACGAGCAGTACTTC,CASSEQGIGLQASYEQYF
16,TRBD2,TRBJ2-1,.,TRBV7-3,TGTGCCAGCAGTTCATTGGGACTAGCGGGGTACAATGAGCAGTTCTTC,CASSSLGLAGYNEQFF
15,TRBD2,TRBJ2-2,many,TRBV5-1,TGCGCCAGCAAGCGGCTAGCGGGGAACACCGGGGAGCTGTTTTTT,CASKRLAGNTGELFF
14,.,TRBJ2-1,.,TRBV6-5,TGTGCCAGCAGTTCCTCAGACTGGCCAAATGAGCAGTTCTTC,CASSSSDWPNEQFF
13,.,TRBJ1-1,medium-sized,TRBV7-8,TGTGCCAGCAGCCCGGGCCCCAACACTGAAGCTTTCTTT,CASSPGPNTEAFF
16,TRBD1,TRBJ2-7,many,TRBV6-1,TGTGCCAGCAGTGAAAGAGGGGACAGGGGGGCCTACGAGCAGTACTTC,CASSERGDRGAYEQYF
15,TRBD1,TRBJ2-1,.,TRBV11-2,TGTGCCAGCAGCCGCGGACAGGGTACACACAATGAGCAGTTCTTC,CASSRGQGTHNEQFF
14,.,TRBJ1-2,.,TRBV28,TGTGCCAGCAGTTTATTAGGGGTCCAGGGAGGCTACACCTTC,CASSLLGVQGGYTF
14,TRBD1,TRBJ1-5,many,TRBV28,TGTGCCAGCAGACCAGGGACAGACAATCAGCCCCAGCATTTT,CASRPGTDNQPQHF
14,TRBD1,TRBJ2-7,.,TRBV29-1,TGCAGCGTTGTAGCAGGGGGAATCGGCTACGAGCAGTACTTC,CSVVAGGIGYEQYF
15,TRBD2,TRBJ2-5,many,TRBV5-1,TGCGCCAGCAGCTTAGCGGGGGAGCTCCAAGAGACCCAGTACTTC,CASSLAGELQETQYF
13,.,TRBJ1-3,.,TRBV3-1,TGTGCCAGCAGCCAAGGTTCTGGAAACACCATATATTTT,CASSQGSGNTIYF
12,.,TRBJ2-3,few,TRBV7-3,TGTGCCAGCAGACAAGGCACAGATACGCAGTATTTT,CASRQGTDTQYF
17,.,TRBJ2-7,.,TRBV27,TGTGCCAGCAGTTCGGGTGGTGACATCTCGACTCCCTACGAGCAGTACTTC,CASSSGGDISTPYEQYF
15,TRBD2,TRBJ2-5,many,TRBV5-6,TGTGCCAGCAGCCTAAGACTAGCGGGAGGGGAGACCCAGTACTTC,CASSLRLAGGETQYF
14,.,TRBJ1-4,many,TRBV19,TGTGCCAGTAGATTTGCTGCAACTAATGAAAAACTGTTTTTT,CASRFAATNEKLFF
13,.,TRBJ2-7,once,TRBV7-2,TGTGCCAGCAGCTCAAGTCTGGGATCCGAGCAGTACTTC,CASSSSLGSEQYF
15,.,TRBJ2-2,many,TRBV7-7,TGTGCTAGCAGCTTAGAGTTAGGTCGTACCGGGGAGCTGTTTTTT,CASSLELGRTGELFF
12,.,TRBJ2-7,.,TRBV7-2,TGTGCCAGCAGCTTATTGGGGGGCGAGCAGTACTTC,CASSLLGGEQYF
14,.,TRBJ1-5,many,TRBV19,TGTGCCAGTATGAAGCGTTTGGAGGATCAGCCCCAGCATTTT,CASMKRLEDQPQHF